This is a list of T cell receptor beta chains from one sample in a study of beta chain features in type 1 diabetes. Profiled with immunoSEQ multiplex PCR; TCRdb holds only in-frame clones, not every one. The data show hundreds of thousands of clones, 15% to 18% seen once. The sequencing sample was made of naive CD4+ T cells from blood. Receptors originate from a man between 18 and 35 years old in good health. The CDR3 runs from the conserved cysteine through the conserved F or W. A D gene is named only where the DNA matches it firmly. The size entry is marked missing in some rows and otherwise reads once, few, many or a size class.

v_call	d_call	j_call	clone_size	cdr3_aa	cdr3_nt
TRBV9	-	TRBJ2-7	-	CASSLSENRAYEQYF	TGTGCCAGCAGCCTTAGCGAAAACAGGGCCTACGAGCAGTACTTC
TRBV5-6	-	TRBJ1-3	-	CASSLIGTSGNTIYF	TGTGCCAGCAGCTTGATTGGAACATCTGGAAACACCATATATTTT
TRBV28	-	TRBJ2-1	few	CASSKLAYEQFF	TGTGCCAGCAGTAAACTAGCATATGAGCAGTTCTTC
TRBV7-3	-	TRBJ1-1	-	CASSQEPNTEAFF	TGTGCCAGCAGCCAAGAACCGAACACTGAAGCTTTCTTT
TRBV7-9	-	TRBJ1-1	-	CASSLGHTDTEAFF	TGTGCCAGCAGCTTGGGGCATACGGACACTGAAGCTTTCTTT
TRBV7-9	-	TRBJ1-1	few	CASSLSTRNTEAFF	TGTGCCAGCAGCTTATCGACGAGAAACACTGAAGCTTTCTTT
TRBV7-2	TRBD1	TRBJ1-5	-	CASSARDSSNQPQHF	TGTGCCAGCAGCGCCCGGGACAGTAGCAATCAGCCCCAGCATTTT
TRBV7-9	-	TRBJ2-1	-	CASSWDIYEQFF	TGTGCCAGCAGCTGGGACATCTATGAGCAGTTCTTC
TRBV11-1	TRBD1	TRBJ2-7	few	CASSLAFGTADEQYF	TGTGCCAGCAGCTTAGCCTTTGGGACAGCTGACGAGCAGTACTTC
TRBV7-2	-	TRBJ1-4	few	CASSLTQGTNEKLFF	TGTGCCAGCAGCTTGACCCAGGGAACTAATGAAAAACTGTTTTTT
TRBV5-1	-	TRBJ1-1	few	CASTPNVGTEAFF	TGCGCCAGCACCCCCAACGTTGGCACTGAAGCTTTCTTT
TRBV19	-	TRBJ1-1	few	CASSSQGNTEAFF	TGTGCCAGTAGTAGCCAGGGGAACACTGAAGCTTTCTTT
TRBV29-1	-	TRBJ1-1	few	CSVVKSGQSEAFF	TGCAGCGTTGTCAAATCCGGACAGAGTGAAGCTTTCTTT
TRBV7-2	TRBD2	TRBJ2-1	-	CASSFRLAGGNEQFF	TGTGCCAGCAGCTTCCGACTAGCGGGGGGTAATGAGCAGTTCTTC
TRBV7-2	TRBD1	TRBJ2-4	-	CASSSDRGIQYF	TGTGCCAGCAGCTCGGACAGGGGCATTCAGTACTTC
TRBV27	TRBD2	TRBJ2-1	few	CASSLRLAGAYNEQFF	TGTGCCAGCAGTTTAAGACTAGCGGGGGCCTACAATGAGCAGTTCTTC
TRBV11-2	-	TRBJ2-7	-	CASSSRQTYEQYF	TGTGCCAGCAGCTCCAGACAGACCTACGAGCAGTACTTC
TRBV7-8	TRBD1	TRBJ2-1	few	CASSFRDRVASYNEQFF	TGTGCCAGCAGCTTCCGGGACAGGGTGGCGTCCTACAATGAGCAGTTCTTC
TRBV5-1	-	TRBJ1-1	-	CASSLAARKNTEAFF	TGCGCCAGCAGCTTGGCGGCAAGAAAGAACACTGAAGCTTTCTTT
TRBV7-2	-	TRBJ2-1	-	CASSLNPGPNNEQFF	TGTGCCAGCAGCTTAAATCCGGGCCCAAACAATGAGCAGTTCTTC
TRBV19	-	TRBJ1-5	few	CASSSRGPQHF	TGTGCCAGTAGTAGCCGGGGGCCCCAGCATTTT
TRBV7-9	-	TRBJ2-5	-	CASSLNRGPQETQYF	TGTGCCAGCAGCTTAAATCGGGGACCGCAAGAGACCCAGTACTTC
TRBV5-1	TRBD1	TRBJ2-7	few	CASSSRGTGNRNYEQYF	TGCGCCAGCAGCTCGCGGGGGACAGGGAATCGGAACTACGAGCAGTACTTC
TRBV10-3	-	TRBJ1-2	-	CAISPQEYGYTF	TGTGCCATCAGTCCACAGGAGTATGGCTACACCTTC
TRBV5-1	-	TRBJ2-3	-	CASGPRAASTDTQYF	TGCGCCAGCGGCCCAAGAGCGGCTAGCACAGATACGCAGTATTTT
TRBV5-1	TRBD1	TRBJ1-5	-	CASSLSPDRAYNQPQHF	TGCGCCAGCAGCTTGAGTCCGGACAGGGCCTACAATCAGCCCCAGCATTTT
TRBV18	-	TRBJ2-7	-	CASSPPKGLNYEQYF	TGTGCCAGCTCACCACCGAAGGGACTGAACTACGAGCAGTACTTC
TRBV29-1	-	TRBJ2-7	-	CSVRHPTGGWNF	TGCAGCGTCCGACACCCCACCGGCGGTTGGAACTTC